The rows below give T cell receptor beta chains drawn from one sample of a study of tumor-infiltrating lymphocytes in oesophageal squamous cell carcinoma. MiXCR was run by TCRdb on the PCR reads, yielding one entry per CDR3 protein. The repertoire holds 10,000 to 12,000 distinct CDR3 sequences, with under 75% as singletons. Specimen: esophageal tumor tissue. These receptors all come from a female donor with esophageal squamous cell carcinoma. The CDR3 runs from the conserved cysteine through the conserved F or W. The order of the fields is J gene, V gene, CDR3 protein.

J gene: -; V gene: TRBV12-3/TRBV12-4; CDR3 protein: CASSPENSYEQYF
J gene: TRBJ2-3; V gene: TRBV7-6; CDR3 protein: CASSPLDGGYTQYF
J gene: -; V gene: TRBV7-9; CDR3 protein: CASTPTTGFNEQFF
J gene: TRBJ2-3; V gene: TRBV10-2; CDR3 protein: CASSESGSRTDTQYF
J gene: TRBJ2-7; V gene: TRBV11-2; CDR3 protein: CASSLDRGYTYEQYF
J gene: -; V gene: TRBV28; CDR3 protein: CASSLVRDRGRYEQYF
J gene: TRBJ2-1; V gene: TRBV6-5; CDR3 protein: CASSGPGLAAYNEQFF
J gene: TRBJ2-1; V gene: TRBV6-1; CDR3 protein: CASRDNSYNEQFF
J gene: TRBJ2-2; V gene: TRBV7-9; CDR3 protein: CASRYGQGYTGELFF
J gene: TRBJ2-4; V gene: TRBV7-3; CDR3 protein: CASSPTLRDRERLHLRF
J gene: TRBJ2-5; V gene: TRBV7-8; CDR3 protein: CASSLILVGDRAQETQYF
J gene: -; V gene: TRBV7-3; CDR3 protein: CSSSSSGLPQQFF
J gene: TRBJ2-7; V gene: TRBV7-9; CDR3 protein: CASSFDSTYEQYF
J gene: TRBJ2-1; V gene: TRBV7-3; CDR3 protein: CASSPYTSSKVNEQFF
J gene: TRBJ1-2; V gene: TRBV28; CDR3 protein: CASSLLGGYGYTF
J gene: TRBJ2-5; V gene: TRBV7-2; CDR3 protein: CASSLDPGFYNSPLHF
J gene: TRBJ2-1; V gene: TRBV7-2; CDR3 protein: CASSLNPRREQFF
J gene: TRBJ2-4; V gene: TRBV28; CDR3 protein: CASSSQGYNEQYF
J gene: TRBJ2-1; V gene: TRBV7-4; CDR3 protein: CASSLAGANYNEQFF
J gene: TRBJ2-1; V gene: TRBV11-2; CDR3 protein: CASSLRAGGNEQFF
J gene: -; V gene: TRBV6-1; CDR3 protein: CASSERGGQATYEQYF
J gene: TRBJ2-6; V gene: TRBV5-1; CDR3 protein: CASSLGNSGANVLTF
J gene: TRBJ2-3; V gene: TRBV27; CDR3 protein: CASSLTSLSTDTQYF
J gene: -; V gene: TRBV7-2; CDR3 protein: CASSLTLNEQFF
J gene: TRBJ2-7; V gene: TRBV7-8; CDR3 protein: CASSLQQGRSYEQYF
J gene: -; V gene: TRBV7-6; CDR3 protein: CASSLSAPPGLRYNEQFF
J gene: TRBJ2-1; V gene: TRBV3-1; CDR3 protein: CASSQVHEQFF
J gene: TRBJ2-1; V gene: TRBV7-3; CDR3 protein: CASSSTGGPYNEQFF
J gene: TRBJ2-7; V gene: TRBV5-1; CDR3 protein: CASSLATGSSSPLHF
J gene: TRBJ2-5; V gene: TRBV24-1; CDR3 protein: CATSDSTDLWLHLRF
J gene: TRBJ2-5; V gene: TRBV7-3; CDR3 protein: CASSLRGSTMETQYF
J gene: -; V gene: TRBV7-3; CDR3 protein: CASSSGTSGQETQYF
J gene: -; V gene: TRBV12-3/TRBV12-4; CDR3 protein: CASSGETQYF
J gene: -; V gene: TRBV7-2; CDR3 protein: CASSRSGSSYNEQFF
J gene: TRBJ1-2; V gene: TRBV19; CDR3 protein: CASSMNGVNYGYTF
J gene: TRBJ2-4; V gene: TRBV7-2; CDR3 protein: CASSLGGGVSGNIQYF
J gene: TRBJ2-2; V gene: TRBV5-1; CDR3 protein: CASGAAYTGELFF
J gene: TRBJ2-3; V gene: TRBV27; CDR3 protein: CASSLYRASGRPTDTQYF
J gene: -; V gene: TRBV7-6; CDR3 protein: CASSSGRNEQYF
J gene: -; V gene: TRBV11-1; CDR3 protein: CASSLAFRRSDNEQFF
J gene: -; V gene: TRBV7-6; CDR3 protein: CASSPRGDLQETQYF
J gene: TRBJ2-3; V gene: TRBV12-5; CDR3 protein: CASGLLDTQYF
J gene: -; V gene: TRBV6-6; CDR3 protein: CASSQDRGRHTEAFF
J gene: TRBJ2-6; V gene: TRBV6-2/TRBV6-3; CDR3 protein: CASSYGDSFSGANVLTF
J gene: TRBJ2-3; V gene: TRBV10-3; CDR3 protein: CAISESGASTDTQYF